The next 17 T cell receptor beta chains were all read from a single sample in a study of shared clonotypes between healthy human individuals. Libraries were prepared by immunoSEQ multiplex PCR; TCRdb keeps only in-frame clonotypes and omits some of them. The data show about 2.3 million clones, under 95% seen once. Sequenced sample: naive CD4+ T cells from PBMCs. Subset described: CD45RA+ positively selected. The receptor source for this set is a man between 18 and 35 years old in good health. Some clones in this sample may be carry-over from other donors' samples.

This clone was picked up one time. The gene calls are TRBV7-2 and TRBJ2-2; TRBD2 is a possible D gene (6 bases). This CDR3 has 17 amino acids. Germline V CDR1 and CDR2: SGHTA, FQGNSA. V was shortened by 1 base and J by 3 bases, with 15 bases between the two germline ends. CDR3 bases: TGTGCCAGCAGCTTAGTACAGGAGGGTAAGTACACCGGGGAGCTGTTTTTT. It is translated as CASSLVQEGKYTGELFF. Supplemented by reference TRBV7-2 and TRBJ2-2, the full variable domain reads GAGVSQSPSNKVTEKGKDVELRCDPISGHTALYWYRQSLGQGLEFLIYFQGNSAPDKSGLPSDRFSAERTGGSVSTLTIQRTQQEDSAVYLCASSLVQEGKYTGELFFGEGSRLTVL.

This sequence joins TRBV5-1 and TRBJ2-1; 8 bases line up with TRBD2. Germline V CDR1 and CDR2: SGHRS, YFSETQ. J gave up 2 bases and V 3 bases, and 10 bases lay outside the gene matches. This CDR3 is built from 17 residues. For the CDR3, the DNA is TGCGCCAGCAGCTCTTGGGGCGGACTAGCTACCTACAATGAGCAGTTCTTC. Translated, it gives CASSSWGGLATYNEQFF. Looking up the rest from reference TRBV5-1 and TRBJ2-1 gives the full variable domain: KAGVTQTPRYLIKTRGQQVTLSCSPISGHRSVSWYQQTPGQGLQFLFEYFSETQRNKGNFPGRFSGRQFSNSRSEMNVSTLELGDSALYLCASSSWGGLATYNEQFFGPGTRLTVL.

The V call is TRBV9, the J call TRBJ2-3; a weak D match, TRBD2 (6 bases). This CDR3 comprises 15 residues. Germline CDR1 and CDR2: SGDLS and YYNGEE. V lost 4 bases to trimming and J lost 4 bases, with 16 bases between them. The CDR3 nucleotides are TGTGCCAGCAGCAAGGGACTCCTCTTCGCAGATACGCAGTATTTT. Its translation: CASSKGLLFADTQYF.

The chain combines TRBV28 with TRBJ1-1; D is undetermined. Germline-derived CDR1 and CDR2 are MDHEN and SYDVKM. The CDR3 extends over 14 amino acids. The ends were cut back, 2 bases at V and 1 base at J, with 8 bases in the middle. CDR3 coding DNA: TGTGCCAGCAGTTTAGGGAGCTGGAACACTGAAGCTTTCTTT. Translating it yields CASSLGSWNTEAFF. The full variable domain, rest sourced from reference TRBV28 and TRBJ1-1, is DVKVTQSSRYLVKRTGEKVFLECVQDMDHENMFWYRQDPGLGLRLIYFSYDVKMKEKGDIPEGYSVSREKKERFSLILESASTNQTSMYLCASSLGSWNTEAFFGQGTRLTVV.

Here the CDR3 DNA reads TGTGCCAGCAGGGCTACTAGCGGGACACACAATGAGCAGTTCTTC. Protein: CASRATSGTHNEQFF. The rearrangement uses TRBV5-4 and TRBJ2-1; TRBD2 agrees at 10 bases. V gave up 5 bases and J gave up 5 bases; unmatched junction bases: 7. The CDR3 covers 15 residues. Germline V gene data show CDR1 as SGHNT and CDR2 as YYREEE (reference sequence).

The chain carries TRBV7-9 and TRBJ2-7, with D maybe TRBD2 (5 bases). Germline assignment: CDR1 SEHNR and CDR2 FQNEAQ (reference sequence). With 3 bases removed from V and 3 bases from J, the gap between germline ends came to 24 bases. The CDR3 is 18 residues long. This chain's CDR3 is CASSLPPHPGSPDYEQYF. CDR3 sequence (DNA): TGTGCCAGCAGCTTGCCTCCCCACCCGGGGTCACCGGACTACGAGCAGTACTTC.

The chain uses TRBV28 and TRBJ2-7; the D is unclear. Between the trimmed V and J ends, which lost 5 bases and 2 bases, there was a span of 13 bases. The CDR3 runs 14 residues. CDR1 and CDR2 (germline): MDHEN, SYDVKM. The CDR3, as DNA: TGTGCCAGCAGTCTTCCCAGGCGGCCCTACGAGCAGTACTTC. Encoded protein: CASSLPRRPYEQYF.

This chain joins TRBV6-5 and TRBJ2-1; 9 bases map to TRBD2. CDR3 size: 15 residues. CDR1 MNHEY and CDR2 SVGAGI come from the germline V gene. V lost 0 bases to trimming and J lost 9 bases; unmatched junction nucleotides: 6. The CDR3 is CASSYSLAGLSEQFF. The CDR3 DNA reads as TGTGCCAGCAGTTACTCGCTAGCGGGACTAAGTGAGCAGTTCTTC.

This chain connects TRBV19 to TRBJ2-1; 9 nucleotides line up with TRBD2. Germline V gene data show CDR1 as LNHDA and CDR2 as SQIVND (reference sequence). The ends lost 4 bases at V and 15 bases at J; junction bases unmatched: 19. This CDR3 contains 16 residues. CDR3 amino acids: CASSRTVNEAGGPGFF. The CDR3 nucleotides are TGTGCCAGTAGTAGGACAGTGAATGAAGCGGGGGGCCCAGGGTTCTTC.

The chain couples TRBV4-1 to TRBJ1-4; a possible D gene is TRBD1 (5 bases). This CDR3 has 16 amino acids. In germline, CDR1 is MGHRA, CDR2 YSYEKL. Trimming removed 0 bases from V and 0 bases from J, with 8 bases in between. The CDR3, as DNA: TGCGCCAGCAGCCAAGAACAGGCGGCAACTAATGAAAAACTGTTTTTT. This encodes CASSQEQAATNEKLFF.

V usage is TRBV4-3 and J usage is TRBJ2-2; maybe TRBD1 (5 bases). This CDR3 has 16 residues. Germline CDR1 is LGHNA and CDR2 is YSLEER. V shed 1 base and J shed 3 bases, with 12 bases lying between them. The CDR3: CASSQGRQYYTGELFF. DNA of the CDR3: TGCGCCAGCAGCCAAGGGCGACAGTATTACACCGGGGAGCTGTTTTTT.

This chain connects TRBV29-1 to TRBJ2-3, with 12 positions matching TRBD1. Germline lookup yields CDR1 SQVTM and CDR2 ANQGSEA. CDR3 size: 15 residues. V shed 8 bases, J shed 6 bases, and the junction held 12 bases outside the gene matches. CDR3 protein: CSIRRGTGGADTQYF. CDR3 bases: TGCAGCATAAGGCGTGGGACAGGGGGCGCGGATACGCAGTATTTT.

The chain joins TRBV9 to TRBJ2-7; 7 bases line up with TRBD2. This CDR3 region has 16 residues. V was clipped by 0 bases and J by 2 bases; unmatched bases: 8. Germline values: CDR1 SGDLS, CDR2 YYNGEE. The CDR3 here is CASSVVGSSGTYEQYF. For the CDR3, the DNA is TGTGCCAGCAGCGTAGTTGGGTCTAGCGGAACCTACGAGCAGTACTTC.

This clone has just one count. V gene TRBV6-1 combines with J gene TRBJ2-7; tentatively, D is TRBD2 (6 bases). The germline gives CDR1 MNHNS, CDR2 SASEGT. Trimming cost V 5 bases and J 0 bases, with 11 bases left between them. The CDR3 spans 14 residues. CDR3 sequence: CASSHGGDSYEQYF. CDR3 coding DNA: TGTGCCAGCAGTCACGGCGGGGACTCCTACGAGCAGTACTTC.

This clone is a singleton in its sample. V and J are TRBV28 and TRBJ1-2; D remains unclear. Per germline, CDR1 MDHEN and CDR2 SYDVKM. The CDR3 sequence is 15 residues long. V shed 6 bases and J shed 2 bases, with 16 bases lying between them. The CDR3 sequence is CASRNPRALNYGYTF. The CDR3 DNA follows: TGTGCCAGCAGAAACCCACGCGCCCTAAACTATGGCTACACCTTC.

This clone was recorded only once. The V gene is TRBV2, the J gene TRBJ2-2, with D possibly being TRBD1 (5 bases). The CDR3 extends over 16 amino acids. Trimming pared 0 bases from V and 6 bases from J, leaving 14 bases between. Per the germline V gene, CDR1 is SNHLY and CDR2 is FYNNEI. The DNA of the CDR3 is TGTGCCAGCAGTGAAGCTGGTCCCAGGGTCGCCGGGGAGCTGTTTTTT. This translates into CASSEAGPRVAGELFF.

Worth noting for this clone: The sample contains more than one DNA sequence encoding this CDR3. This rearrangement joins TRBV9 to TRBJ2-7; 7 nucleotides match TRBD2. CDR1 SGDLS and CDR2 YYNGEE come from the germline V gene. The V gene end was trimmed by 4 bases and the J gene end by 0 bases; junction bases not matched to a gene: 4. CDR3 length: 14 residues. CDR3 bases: TGTGCCAGCAGCCCCCGGGACTACTCCTACGAGCAGTACTTC. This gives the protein CASSPRDYSYEQYF.